This T cell receptor (beta chain) was retrieved from a study of T cell responses to AZD1222 COVID-19 vaccine. Study findings and constraints: Possibly, clonal diversity was underestimated; donors were largely white British and included more females. An increase in Spike-specific TCR breadth and depth was observed after two AZD1222 doses.

A remark on this clone: Its antigen is undetermined.

The CDR3 consists of 14 residues. CDR1 KGHSH and CDR2 LQKENI come from the germline V gene. The V gene lost 2 bases and the J gene lost 0 bases, with 5 bases spanning the gap. Repertoires were generated with immunoSEQ multiplex PCR, while TCRdb's copy carries only in-frame clones and drops some. The table records roughly 150,000 clones, almost 95% of them present only once. V is TRBV18 and J is TRBJ1-3; D gene ambiguous. The specimen comprised peripheral blood, sampled on day 0 of AZD1222 vaccination. The receptor was derived from an adult in good health. The CDR3 sequence is CASSPESSGNTIYF. The DNA for the CDR3 is TGTGCCAGCTCACCAGAGAGCTCTGGAAACACCATATATTTT. Full variable domain (outside the CDR3, taken from reference TRBV18 and TRBJ1-3): NAGVMQNPRHLVRRRGQEARLRCSPMKGHSHVYWYRQLPEEGLKFMVYLQKENIIDESGMPKERFSAEFPKEGPSILRIQQVVRGDSAAYFCASSPESSGNTIYFGEGSWLTVV.